These 9 T cell receptor beta chains were all obtained from the same sample, sequenced in a study of T-cell memory formation after mild COVID-19. TCRdb processed the 5' RACE reads anew with MiXCR; each CDR3 protein has one entry. Of about 560,000 distinct CDR3 sequences in the sample, 15% to 20% were seen once. The sequenced material came from PBMCs or a T cell subset sorted from them (not recorded which). Receptors originate from an adult woman who had mild COVID-19 (a few samples of this study predate the infection). Cell type and time point are not known.

The chain employs TRBV24-1 and TRBJ1-2; no clear D gene. The ends were cut back, 6 bases at V and 4 bases at J, with 11 bases in the middle. The CDR3 is 13 residues long. Germline V lookup: CDR1 KGHDR, CDR2 SFDVKD. The CDR3 DNA sequence: TGTGCCACCAGTATAGACGGAATCTATGGCTACACCTTC. Translating it yields CATSIDGIYGYTF.

About this clonotype itself: Being one base from a much bigger clone, this may be a read error. The CDR3 DNA sequence: TGCAGAGCTAGAGATTTGAGAGGGGGCGGCTACGAGCAGTACTTC. As protein: CRARDLRGGGYEQYF. V and J are TRBV20-1 and TRBJ2-7, with 7 bases matching TRBD1. Germline V gene lookup returns CDR1 DFQATT and CDR2 SNEGSKA (reference sequence). This CDR3 spans 15 amino acids.

This CDR3 reads CATSGPAQETQYF. CDR3 nucleotide sequence: TGTGCCACCAGCGGTCCGGCCCAAGAGACCCAGTACTTC. V is TRBV24-1 and J is TRBJ2-5; D remains ambiguous. CDR3 size: 13 residues. Per germline, CDR1 KGHDR and CDR2 SFDVKD. Trimming cost V 7 bases and J 1 base, with 9 bases left between them.

The genes are TRBV12-3 or TRBV12-4 and TRBJ1-2; D is uncertain. Trimming took 8 bases from V and 0 from J, leaving 10 bases between them. The CDR3 sequence is 13 residues long. The CDR3 DNA follows: TGTGCCAGCCGCCCAGACGCTAACTATGGCTACACCTTC. Translation gives CASRPDANYGYTF.

This clonotype was seen more than once but under ten times. The chain joins TRBV18 to TRBJ2-7; D may be TRBD2 (7 bases). Germline-derived CDR1 and CDR2 are KGHSH and LQKENI. The CDR3 runs 18 residues. V lost 1 base, J lost 2 bases, and 21 bases lay in between. CDR3 protein: CASSPRQGTNGQAYEQYF. DNA for the CDR3: TGTGCCAGCTCACCACGCCAGGGGACTAACGGCCAAGCCTACGAGCAGTACTTC.

In this sample, this clonotype turned up a few times. CDR3 DNA sequence: TGTGCCAGCAGCTCCAGGGGGCCTAGCTCCTACAATGAGCAGTTCTTC. It specifies CASSSRGPSSYNEQFF. The chain recombines TRBV5-6 with TRBJ2-1, with TRBD1 identical over 8 bases. The germline V gene encodes CDR1 SGHDT and CDR2 YYEEEE. The CDR3 sequence is 16 residues long. The trim removed 3 bases at V and 0 bases at J, leaving 5 bases unmatched.

This clonotype has a handful of counts. The chain links TRBV30 to TRBJ1-1, with D uncertain. Between the trimmed V and J ends, which lost 5 bases and 1 base, there was a span of 11 bases. From germline, CDR1 is GTSNPN and CDR2 SVGIG (reference sequence). The CDR3 covers 13 residues. The CDR3 spells CAWFRFGNTEAFF. In DNA, the CDR3 is TGTGCCTGGTTTCGGTTCGGGAACACTGAAGCTTTCTTT.

This clonotype occurred many times. The chain uses TRBV20-1 and TRBJ2-5; 9 nucleotides align to TRBD2. The V gene end was trimmed by 0 bases and the J gene end by 7 bases; junction bases not matched to a gene: 9. The CDR3 loop spans 15 amino acids. Germline assignment: CDR1 DFQATT and CDR2 SNEGSKA (reference sequence). The CDR3: CSARDPSGVSGTQYF. The DNA of the CDR3 is TGCAGTGCTAGAGACCCTAGCGGGGTATCTGGGACCCAGTACTTC.

The table lists this clonotype with many counts. This chain uses TRBV4-1 with TRBJ1-1, with TRBD1 as a possible D gene (6 bases). The CDR3 loop spans 17 amino acids. Trimming stripped 1 base from V and 1 base from J, with 16 bases between. Germline V gene sequence: CDR1 MGHRA, CDR2 YSYEKL. The CDR3 DNA reads TGCGCCAGCAGCCAAGTGAATCAGGGGACGGGGAACACTGAAGCTTTCTTT. Protein product: CASSQVNQGTGNTEAFF.